One and the same sample provided the 27 T cell receptor beta chains below, sequenced in a study of blood T cell repertoires in COVID-19. Sequenced by immunoSEQ multiplex PCR; TCRdb stores in-frame clones only, minus some. The table shows roughly 190,000 clones, with about 85% occurring only once. Source material: peripheral blood. Receptors originate from a human donor in a cohort sampled during active COVID-19.

There are a few counts of this clone. The V gene is TRBV2, the J gene TRBJ1-2; TRBD1 matches 10 bases. CDR3 size: 15 residues. After removal of 5 bases from V and 8 bases from J, the junction contained 11 bases not matched to a gene. The germline gives CDR1 SNHLY, CDR2 FYNNEI. Here the CDR3 DNA reads TGTGCCAGCAGTCACACCCGGGACAGGGGAAAAGGCTACACCTTC. Protein product: CASSHTRDRGKGYTF. Combining the CDR3 with reference TRBV2 and TRBJ1-2 gives the whole variable domain EPEVTQTPSHQVTQMGQEVILRCVPISNHLYFYWYRQILGQKVEFLVSFYNNEISEKSEIFDDQFSVERPDGSNFTLKIRSTKLEDSAMYFCASSHTRDRGKGYTFGSGTRLTVV.

This chain links TRBV28 with TRBJ2-5, with 7 bases identical to TRBD1. CDR1 is MDHEN, CDR2 SYDVKM, per germline. The CDR3 covers 13 residues. After removal of 6 bases from V and 5 bases from J, the junction contained 6 bases not matched to a gene. The DNA for the CDR3 is TGTGCCAGCAGGAGACAGGGTGTTGAGACCCAGTACTTC. Amino acids: CASRRQGVETQYF.

This rearrangement joins TRBV9 to TRBJ2-5; 9 bases match TRBD1. Germline-derived CDR1 and CDR2 are SGDLS and YYNGEE. V dropped 2 bases and J dropped 5; count of bases not matched to a gene: 7. This CDR3 spans 15 amino acids. CDR3 in amino acids: CASSVEDRGWETQYF. CDR3 sequence (DNA): TGTGCCAGCAGCGTGGAGGACAGGGGTTGGGAGACCCAGTACTTC.

In this sample, this clone turned up a few times. This chain connects TRBV19 to TRBJ1-1; 8 nucleotides match TRBD1. CDR1 and CDR2 from the germline V gene are LNHDA and SQIVND (reference sequence). The ends lost 3 bases at V and 4 bases at J; junction bases unmatched: 7. The CDR3 has 15 residues. The CDR3 DNA reads TGTGCCAGTAGTATCCTGACAGGGGTAAGCACTGAAGCTTTCTTT. This codes for CASSILTGVSTEAFF.

This clone was seen once. This rearrangement joins TRBV19 to TRBJ1-2; D remains ambiguous. Trimming stripped 5 bases from V and 5 bases from J, with 12 bases between. Germline V gene data show CDR1 as LNHDA and CDR2 as SQIVND (reference sequence). The CDR3 contains 13 residues. The DNA for the CDR3 is TGTGCCAGTAGTCCGAGCCCCGGGTATGGCTACACCTTC. This gives the protein CASSPSPGYGYTF.

This sequence joins TRBV5-6 and TRBJ1-1, with a weak D call TRBD1 (5 bases). Germline V lookup: CDR1 SGHDT, CDR2 YYEEEE. V was pared by 2 bases and J by 8 bases, with 10 bases between. This CDR3 has 12 amino acids. The CDR3 DNA reads as TGTGCCAGCAGCTTTAGACAGAGAGAAGCTTTCTTT. Its translation: CASSFRQREAFF.

V and J are TRBV2 and TRBJ2-2; a weak D match, TRBD2 (5 bases). Trimming left V 3 bases short and J 4 bases short, with 12 bases between. Looked up from germline, CDR1 is SNHLY and CDR2 is FYNNEI. This CDR3 region has 15 residues. The CDR3 here is CASSDGVRVTGELFF. CDR3 bases: TGTGCCAGCAGTGACGGGGTTAGAGTCACCGGGGAGCTGTTTTTT.

This chain links TRBV28 with TRBJ1-1; 7 bases agree with TRBD1. The CDR3 loop spans 13 amino acids. V shed 6 bases, J shed 4 bases, and the junction held 5 bases outside the gene matches. The germline V gene has CDR1 MDHEN and CDR2 SYDVKM. The CDR3 is CASRGGWGTEAFF. In DNA form, the CDR3 reads TGTGCCAGCAGAGGGGGCTGGGGCACTGAAGCTTTCTTT. The full variable domain, completed using reference TRBV28 and TRBJ1-1, is DVKVTQSSRYLVKRTGEKVFLECVQDMDHENMFWYRQDPGLGLRLIYFSYDVKMKEKGDIPEGYSVSREKKERFSLILESASTNQTSMYLCASRGGWGTEAFFGQGTRLTVV.

DNA for the CDR3: TGTGCCAGCAGCGGGACCTCGGGACACCTGAACAAGGAGAACACCGGGGAGCTGTTTTTT. Its protein product is CASSGTSGHLNKENTGELFF. This chain uses TRBV5-4 with TRBJ2-2; maybe TRBD1 (6 bases). Germline CDR1 reads SGHNT; CDR2 reads YYREEE (reference sequence). The CDR3 is 20 residues long. V lost 4 bases to trimming and J lost 1 base, with 26 bases between them.

This clone has a single count. The chain joins TRBV3-1 (or the pseudogene TRBV3-2) to TRBJ1-2; perhaps TRBD1 as D (6 bases). Germline V gene lookup returns CDR1 LGHDT and CDR2 YNNKEL (reference sequence). V lost 4 bases, J lost 8 bases, and 11 bases lay in between. The CDR3 totals 12 residues. CDR3 sequence: CASSRTGSGYTF. CDR3 sequence (DNA): TGTGCCAGCAGCCGAACAGGGTCCGGCTACACCTTC.

Worth noting for this clone: Additional DNA sequences in this sample encode the identical CDR3. J is TRBJ1-2 and V is TRBV18, with 7 bases that match TRBD1. Germline CDR1 is KGHSH and CDR2 is LQKENI. The CDR3 consists of 14 residues. V dropped 3 bases and J dropped 0; count of bases not matched to a gene: 1. The CDR3 bases are TGTGCCAGCTCACCGGGACAGACTAACTATGGCTACACCTTC. It codes for CASSPGQTNYGYTF.

As for this clone: The junction departs from germline at one end; a sequencing error may be responsible. The CDR3: CASSLSTGQEQFF. In nucleotides, the CDR3 is TGTGCTAGCAGCTTGTCTACGGGACAGGAGCAGTTCTTC. The V gene is TRBV7-7, the J gene TRBJ2-1; TRBD1 aligns across 7 bases. The CDR3 runs 13 residues. The germline V gene has CDR1 SSHAT and CDR2 FNYEAQ (reference sequence). Complete variable domain (other parts from reference TRBV7-7 and TRBJ2-1): GAGVSQSPRYKVTKRGQDVTLRCDPISSHATLYWYQQALGQGPEFLTYFNYEAQPDKSGLPSDRFSAERPEGSISTLTIQRTEQRDSAMYRCASSLSTGQEQFFGPGTRLTVL.

The chain carries TRBV19 and TRBJ1-1, with 9 bases matching TRBD1. This CDR3 contains 14 residues. Germline CDR1 LNHDA, CDR2 SQIVND (reference sequence). The V gene end was trimmed by 5 bases and the J gene end by 4 bases; junction bases not matched to a gene: 5. The CDR3 here is CASSPGTGSTEAFF. The DNA of the CDR3 is TGTGCCAGTAGTCCAGGGACAGGGAGCACTGAAGCTTTCTTT.

V usage is TRBV6-2 or TRBV6-3 and J usage is TRBJ2-4; tentatively, D is TRBD1 (6 bases). CDR1 and CDR2 (germline): MNHEY, SVGEGT. Trimming took off 6 bases at V and 6 bases at J, with 12 bases between the two ends. The CDR3 runs 13 residues. CDR3 bases: TGTGCCAGCAGCAAGACAGGAGTAAACATTCAGTACTTC. Its translation: CASSKTGVNIQYF.

This clone was detected only a few times. The rearrangement links TRBV6-5 to TRBJ1-1, with D possibly matching TRBD1 (5 bases). The V gene's germline CDR1 is MNHEY and CDR2 SVGAGI. This CDR3 has 13 residues. Trimming removed 7 bases from V and 1 base from J, with 10 bases in between. The CDR3 nucleotides read TGTGCCAGCAATCAAGGGGCGAACACTGAAGCTTTCTTT. Translated: CASNQGANTEAFF.

The rearrangement joins TRBV5-1 to TRBJ2-2, with 12 bases fitting TRBD2. Trimming cost V 4 bases and J 4 bases; bases outside gene matches: 8. Germline assignment: CDR1 SGHRS and CDR2 YFSETQ. The CDR3 consists of 17 residues. The CDR3 DNA reads as TGCGCCAGCAGCCCCCTGCTAGCGGGGGGGAGCACCGGGGAGCTGTTTTTT. It yields the protein CASSPLLAGGSTGELFF.

Worth noting for this clone: The junction does not match germline at one end; this may be a read error. This chain connects TRBV2 to TRBJ2-3, with TRBD2 matching 8 bases. The CDR3 is 11 residues long. Germline V gene lookup returns CDR1 SNHLY and CDR2 FYNNEI. CDR3 sequence (DNA): TGTGCCAGCAGGGCGGGGGGCGGACTTGATTTT. Its translation: CASRAGGGLDF.

CDR3 nucleotide sequence: TGTGCCAGCATTCTCCGGGAGTACCACACCATATATTTT. Translating it yields CASILREYHTIYF. This chain joins TRBV6-5 and TRBJ1-3, with no clear D. The CDR3 contains 13 residues. V dropped 7 bases and J dropped 8 bases, with 15 bases sitting between them. CDR1 and CDR2 (germline): MNHEY, SVGAGI.

This rearrangement joins TRBV6-5 to TRBJ1-5; no reliable D call. Germline V gene sequence: CDR1 MNHEY, CDR2 SVGAGI. The germline V and J ends were trimmed by 7 bases and 6 bases, with 10 bases remaining between them. The CDR3 runs to 12 residues. CDR3 bases: TGTGCCAGCACTTTCTTCTCTCAGCCCCAGCATTTT. The encoded protein is CASTFFSQPQHF.

This chain links TRBV15 with TRBJ2-5, with 7 bases lining up with TRBD2. The germline CDR1 and CDR2 sequences are LNHNV and YYDKDF (reference sequence). CDR3 size: 13 residues. Trimming took 7 bases from V and 2 from J; bases not matched to a gene: 4. The CDR3 bases are TGTGCCACCATGCGGGGGAGTCAAGAGACCCAGTACTTC. Translating gives CATMRGSQETQYF.

This rearrangement joins TRBV6-4 to TRBJ2-3; perhaps TRBD2 as D (5 bases). This CDR3 comprises 15 residues. Looked up from germline, CDR1 is MRHNA and CDR2 is SNTAGT. Trimming stripped 3 bases from V and 1 base from J, with 11 bases between. The CDR3 DNA follows: TGTGCCAGCAGTGAAACTAGGGAAGGCACAGATACGCAGTATTTT. This codes for CASSETREGTDTQYF.

The V call is TRBV2, the J call TRBJ2-5; possibly TRBD2 for D (7 bases). Germline V gene lookup returns CDR1 SNHLY and CDR2 FYNNEI. The length of the CDR3 is 15 residues. V lost 4 bases to trimming and J lost 7 bases, with 19 bases between them. The CDR3 sequence: CASSAGVGEGATQYF. CDR3 DNA: TGTGCCAGCAGTGCAGGGGTGGGGGAGGGCGCGACCCAGTACTTC.

V gene TRBV2 combines with J gene TRBJ1-1; a possible D gene is TRBD1 (5 bases). The CDR3 covers 14 residues. CDR1 is SNHLY and CDR2 is FYNNEI in the germline V gene. Deletions cut 6 bases from V and 0 bases from J, with 11 bases between. The CDR3 is CASRSGAMNTEAFF. DNA of the CDR3: TGTGCCAGCAGGAGTGGGGCGATGAACACTGAAGCTTTCTTT.

The chain links TRBV16 to TRBJ2-2; TRBD2 aligns across 7 bases. The CDR3 spans 18 residues. The V segment lost 3 bases and the J segment 2 bases; nucleotides outside the gene matches: 12. In germline, CDR1 is KGHSY, CDR2 FQNENV. Here the CDR3 reads CASSHRGVATFNTGELFF. CDR3 nucleotide sequence: TGTGCCAGCAGCCATCGGGGGGTAGCCACCTTTAACACCGGGGAGCTGTTTTTT.

The chain employs TRBV2 and TRBJ1-1; no firm D call. Between the trimmed V and J ends, which lost 4 bases and 5 bases, there was a span of 8 bases. Germline CDR1 and CDR2: SNHLY and FYNNEI. The CDR3 contains 12 residues. CDR3 amino acids: CASSVARTEAFF. CDR3 DNA sequence: TGTGCCAGCAGTGTAGCACGGACTGAAGCTTTCTTT.

This clone occurred a few times. V and J are TRBV7-2 and TRBJ2-1; 8 bases map to TRBD2. This CDR3 region has 15 residues. The V gene's germline CDR1 is SGHTA and CDR2 FQGNSA. The V gene end was trimmed by 7 bases and the J gene end by 7 bases; junction bases not matched to a gene: 12. The CDR3 sequence: CASTLEGLVLNEQFF. CDR3 sequence (DNA): TGTGCCAGCACCCTGGAGGGACTAGTGTTAAATGAGCAGTTCTTC. Full variable domain (outside the CDR3, taken from reference TRBV7-2 and TRBJ2-1): GAGVSQSPSNKVTEKGKDVELRCDPISGHTALYWYRQSLGQGLEFLIYFQGNSAPDKSGLPSDRFSAERTGGSVSTLTIQRTQQEDSAVYLCASTLEGLVLNEQFFGPGTRLTVL.

V gene TRBV7-9 combines with J gene TRBJ1-2; no firm D call. Per the germline V gene, CDR1 is SEHNR and CDR2 is FQNEAQ (reference sequence). The CDR3 totals 14 residues. V gave up 0 bases and J gave up 7 bases, with 12 bases separating them. CDR3 in amino acids: CASSLAAPTGGYTF. CDR3 DNA: TGTGCCAGCAGCTTAGCCGCGCCAACGGGTGGCTACACCTTC. Full variable domain (outside the CDR3, taken from reference TRBV7-9 and TRBJ1-2): DTGVSQNPRHKITKRGQNVTFRCDPISEHNRLYWYRQTLGQGPEFLTYFQNEAQLEKSRLLSDRFSAERPKGSFSTLEIQRTEQGDSAMYLCASSLAAPTGGYTFGSGTRLTVV.